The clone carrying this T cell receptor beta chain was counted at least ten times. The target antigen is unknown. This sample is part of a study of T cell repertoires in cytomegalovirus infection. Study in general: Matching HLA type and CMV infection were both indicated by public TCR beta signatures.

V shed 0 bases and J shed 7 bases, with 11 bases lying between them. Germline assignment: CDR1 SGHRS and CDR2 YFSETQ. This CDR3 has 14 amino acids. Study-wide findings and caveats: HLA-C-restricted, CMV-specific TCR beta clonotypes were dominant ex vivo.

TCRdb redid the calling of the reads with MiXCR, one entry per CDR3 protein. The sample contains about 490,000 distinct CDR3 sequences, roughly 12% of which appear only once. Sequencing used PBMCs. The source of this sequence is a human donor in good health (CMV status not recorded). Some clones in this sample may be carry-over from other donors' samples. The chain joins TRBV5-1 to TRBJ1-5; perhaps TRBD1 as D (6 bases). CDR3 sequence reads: CASSLAGAGQPQHF. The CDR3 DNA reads TGCGCCAGCAGCTTGGCAGGGGCCGGACAGCCCCAGCATTTT.